These 29 T cell receptor beta chains were all obtained from the same sample, sequenced in a study of graft-versus-host responses after intestinal transplantation. The repertoire was sequenced with immunoSEQ multiplex PCR; TCRdb's copy has only in-frame clones and lacks some. The table has 55,000 to 70,000 clones, approximately 90% seen once. This specimen consisted of PBMCs, obtained about 120 days after intestinal transplantation. The receptor set was obtained from a human patient who received an intestinal transplant, so some T cells may come from the graft donor.

This chain uses TRBV6-5 with TRBJ2-5; 8 positions match TRBD2. Germline V lookup: CDR1 MNHEY, CDR2 SVGAGI. After removal of 0 bases from V and 5 bases from J, the junction contained 8 bases not matched to a gene. The CDR3 is made up of 16 amino acids. The CDR3 sequence: CASSYSPGGARETQYF. CDR3 DNA sequence: TGTGCCAGCAGTTACTCCCCGGGGGGGGCCAGGGAGACCCAGTACTTC.

The chain employs TRBV5-6 and TRBJ1-5; D possibly corresponds to TRBD1 (5 bases). The CDR3 is 14 amino acids. Germline values: CDR1 SGHDT, CDR2 YYEEEE. The V gene lost 2 bases and the J gene lost 1 base, with 7 bases spanning the gap. The CDR3 spells CASSFRGSNQPQHF. The CDR3 DNA reads TGTGCCAGCAGCTTCCGGGGCAGCAATCAGCCCCAGCATTTT.

Points on this clone: Other nucleotide sequences in the sample specify the same CDR3. The chain carries TRBV30 and TRBJ2-2, with TRBD2 matching 12 bases. The CDR3 is made up of 16 amino acids. V trimming: 2 bases; J trimming: 7 bases; junction bases outside the gene matches: 8. Germline loops: CDR1 GTSNPN, CDR2 SVGIG (reference sequence). The CDR3 DNA reads as TGTGCCTGGAGTTGGGCTAGCGGGGGGGCAGGCGGGGAGCTGTTTTTT. Its protein product is CAWSWASGGAGGELFF.

The chain employs TRBV27 and TRBJ2-7, with 11 bases that match TRBD2. V shed 2 bases, J shed 0 bases, and the junction held 6 bases outside the gene matches. The CDR3 covers 17 residues. Germline loops: CDR1 MNHEY, CDR2 SMNVEV (reference sequence). The CDR3 DNA reads TGTGCCAGCAGTTTACAAATTGGGACTAGCGGCTCCTACGAGCAGTACTTC. Translation gives CASSLQIGTSGSYEQYF.

The chain recombines TRBV6-1 with TRBJ2-3, with 7 bases aligning to TRBD2. Germline loops: CDR1 MNHNS, CDR2 SASEGT. Germline trimming cut 1 base from V and 4 bases from J; bases unmatched to any gene: 8. CDR3 length: 16 amino acids. CDR3 amino acids: CASSEGPSGTADTQYF. CDR3 coding DNA: TGTGCCAGCAGTGAAGGGCCTAGCGGAACGGCAGATACGCAGTATTTT.

The gene calls are TRBV5-4 and TRBJ1-2; 12 positions agree with TRBD1. Per germline, CDR1 SGHNT and CDR2 YYREEE (reference sequence). V lost 4 bases and J lost 6; bases outside the gene matches: 13. The CDR3 spans 17 residues. The CDR3 DNA follows: TGTGCCAGCAGCGCCCGGGACAGGGGGCTATTAGGGAATGGCTACACCTTC. This translates into CASSARDRGLLGNGYTF.

The chain joins TRBV28 to TRBJ1-2; D gene ambiguous. Germline CDR1 reads MDHEN; CDR2 reads SYDVKM. CDR3 length: 13 amino acids. Between the trimmed V and J ends, which lost 6 bases and 4 bases, there was a span of 12 bases. The CDR3 is CASSLDGSYGYTF. The CDR3, as DNA: TGTGCCAGCAGCCTGGACGGATCCTATGGCTACACCTTC.

The chain couples TRBV5-6 to TRBJ2-3, with a weak D call TRBD1 (6 bases). Germline V lookup: CDR1 SGHDT, CDR2 YYEEEE. V was clipped by 4 bases and J by 6 bases, with 12 bases between them. The CDR3 length is 13 residues. The CDR3 DNA reads TGTGCCAGCAGCACGGGACATCCGGATACGCAGTATTTT. As protein: CASSTGHPDTQYF.

The V and J genes are TRBV29-1 and TRBJ1-5; 11 bases agree with TRBD1. This CDR3 has 15 residues. Germline V gene lookup returns CDR1 SQVTM and CDR2 ANQGSEA. V gave up 6 bases and J gave up 6 bases; unmatched junction bases: 10. The CDR3 reads CSVPGQGAGGQPQHF. CDR3 in DNA: TGCAGCGTGCCCGGACAGGGGGCGGGAGGTCAGCCCCAGCATTTT.

The V call is TRBV9, the J call TRBJ2-5; TRBD1 aligns across 9 bases. CDR3 length: 15 amino acids. V shed 2 bases and J 5 bases; nucleotides not matched to a gene: 7. Germline loops: CDR1 SGDLS, CDR2 YYNGEE. The CDR3 is CASSVSPTGGETQYF. For the CDR3, the DNA is TGTGCCAGCAGCGTCTCTCCGACAGGGGGGGAGACCCAGTACTTC.

Note on this clone: In the same sample, other DNA sequences code for this CDR3. The J gene is TRBJ1-5, the V gene TRBV28; D gene unclear. The CDR3 contains 19 residues. Germline CDR1 is MDHEN and CDR2 is SYDVKM. Trimming shortened V by 0 bases and J by 0 bases, and 18 bases separated the two germline ends. For the CDR3, the DNA is TGTGCCAGCAGTTTATGGGGAGGTTGGGGAATATATAGCAATCAGCCCCAGCATTTT. Amino acids: CASSLWGGWGIYSNQPQHF.

This clone was recorded only once. The chain carries TRBV7-6 and TRBJ2-5; D perhaps matches TRBD1 (5 bases). This CDR3 has 14 residues. V gave up 1 base and J gave up 2 bases, with 8 bases separating them. Per the germline V gene, CDR1 is SGHVS and CDR2 is FNYEAQ. The chain's CDR3 is CASSLEPGQETQYF. CDR3 sequence (DNA): TGTGCCAGCAGCTTAGAACCAGGGCAAGAGACCCAGTACTTC.

Written as DNA, the CDR3 is TGTGCCACCAGCAGAGAGGGGGGGGTCTACGAGCAGTACTTC. Its protein product is CATSREGGVYEQYF. This chain uses TRBV15 with TRBJ2-7; 7 bases are a match to TRBD2. The CDR3 is 14 amino acids. The germline V gene encodes CDR1 LNHNV and CDR2 YYDKDF (reference sequence). J lost 3 bases, V lost 0 bases, and 2 bases had no gene match.

The rearrangement joins TRBV11-3 to TRBJ2-3; perhaps TRBD2 as D (5 bases). Germline CDR1 reads SGHNT; CDR2 reads YENEEA. Trimming removed 3 bases at V and 8 bases at J, with 12 bases between. CDR3 length: 13 amino acids. In DNA form, the CDR3 reads TGTGCCAGCAGCTTCGCGACCGAGGGTACGCAGTATTTT. It yields the protein CASSFATEGTQYF.

The chain is built from TRBV4-2 and TRBJ1-2; 7 nucleotides match TRBD1. The germline V gene encodes CDR1 LGHNA and CDR2 YNFKEQ. The CDR3 consists of 14 residues. The J segment lost 4 bases and the V segment lost 3 bases, leaving 5 bases of the junction unmatched. The CDR3 reads CASSHQQGTYGYTF. The CDR3 DNA reads TGTGCCAGCAGCCATCAACAGGGGACCTATGGCTACACCTTC.

This clone has only a few counts. The CDR3 coding sequence is TGTGCCAGCAGCCCCCGGGACGGAGGACTAGCCTACTACGAGCAGTACTTC. Protein product: CASSPRDGGLAYYEQYF. This rearrangement joins TRBV7-9 to TRBJ2-7, with 8 bases lining up with TRBD2. The CDR3 sequence is 17 residues long. Germline CDR1 is SEHNR and CDR2 is FQNEAQ (reference sequence). V gave up 5 bases and J gave up 3 bases; unmatched junction bases: 15.

This chain uses TRBV5-1 with TRBJ2-7, with D hard to call. This CDR3 has 14 amino acids. Trimming shortened V by 0 bases and J by 5 bases, and 12 bases separated the two germline ends. Germline V gene data show CDR1 as SGHRS and CDR2 as YFSETQ. The CDR3, as DNA: TGCGCCAGCAGCTTGGGTATTTCTGCAGACGAGCAGTACTTC. Translating it yields CASSLGISADEQYF.

This rearrangement joins TRBV7-9 to TRBJ2-3, with 11 bases aligning to TRBD2. Germline values: CDR1 SEHNR, CDR2 FQNEAQ (reference sequence). The CDR3 is made up of 14 amino acids. V was pared by 6 bases and J by 5 bases, with 4 bases of the junction left unmatched. The CDR3 coding sequence is TGTGCCAGCAGGGACGGACTAGCGGGAGATACGCAGTATTTT. It translates to CASRDGLAGDTQYF.

The rearrangement joins TRBV27 to TRBJ1-2; a possible D gene is TRBD1 (6 bases). Deletions cut 6 bases from V and 4 bases from J, with 12 bases between. Germline assignment: CDR1 MNHEY and CDR2 SMNVEV (reference sequence). The CDR3 has 13 amino acids. The CDR3 DNA follows: TGTGCCAGCAGCTTTGGGGGCGGCTATGGCTACACCTTC. It translates to CASSFGGGYGYTF.

The chain carries TRBV27 and TRBJ2-1, with 9 bases identical to TRBD1. The germline V gene has CDR1 MNHEY and CDR2 SMNVEV (reference sequence). The CDR3 is 14 residues long. Germline trimming cut 5 bases from V and 5 bases from J; bases unmatched to any gene: 4. The DNA of the CDR3 is TGTGCCAGCAGTCGTGGGACAGGGAACAATGAGCAGTTCTTC. Its protein is CASSRGTGNNEQFF.

The chain joins TRBV19 to TRBJ1-1; unclear D gene. The CDR3 consists of 14 residues. Trimming pared 3 bases from V and 0 bases from J, leaving 8 bases between. The germline V gene encodes CDR1 LNHDA and CDR2 SQIVND (reference sequence). CDR3 nucleotides: TGTGCCAGTAGTATTTCGGCGGTGAACACTGAAGCTTTCTTT. Translated, it gives CASSISAVNTEAFF.

The chain joins TRBV13 to TRBJ2-7; 10 nucleotides match TRBD2. CDR1 is PRHDT and CDR2 is FYEKMQ in the germline V gene (reference sequence). This CDR3 is built from 15 residues. V shed 5 bases and J 3 bases; nucleotides not matched to a gene: 7. The CDR3 spells CASSQQRGGYYEQYF. Written as DNA, the CDR3 is TGTGCCAGCAGCCAGCAGCGGGGGGGTTACTACGAGCAGTACTTC.

This chain connects TRBV28 to TRBJ1-6; TRBD1 aligns across 7 bases. Trimming removed 1 base from V and 6 bases from J; junction bases left unmatched: 6. Germline CDR1 reads MDHEN; CDR2 reads SYDVKM. The CDR3 runs to 16 residues. The CDR3 here is CASSLSTGRGNSPLHF. For the CDR3, the DNA is TGTGCCAGCAGTTTATCGACAGGGAGGGGTAATTCACCCCTCCACTTT.

V and J are TRBV25-1 and TRBJ2-3; 7 bases map to TRBD2. This CDR3 comprises 17 residues. Germline CDR1 MGHDK, CDR2 SYGVNS. V shed 2 bases, J shed 2 bases, and the junction held 10 bases outside the gene matches. CDR3 coding DNA: TGTGCCAGCAGTGAAAATAGGGCGGGAGCGCTCACAGATACGCAGTATTTT. It translates to CASSENRAGALTDTQYF.

The chain recombines TRBV5-4 with TRBJ2-2, with D tentatively TRBD2 (5 bases). CDR1 is SGHNT, CDR2 YYREEE, per germline (reference sequence). The CDR3 covers 14 residues. Trimming cost V 1 base and J 8 bases, with 12 bases left between them. The CDR3 loop is CASSLSGVQGELFF. CDR3 nucleotides: TGTGCCAGCAGCTTGTCCGGGGTTCAGGGGGAGCTGTTTTTT.

This chain links TRBV7-7 with TRBJ2-1; a possible D gene is TRBD2 (6 bases). Germline-derived CDR1 and CDR2 are SSHAT and FNYEAQ (reference sequence). This CDR3 has 17 amino acids. V shed 4 bases and J shed 5 bases, with 21 bases lying between them. The CDR3 DNA reads as TGTGCCAGCAGCTCAGGCGGGCGCGGGGCCCCCCACAATGAGCAGTTCTTC. Residues: CASSSGGRGAPHNEQFF.

The chain links TRBV7-6 to TRBJ2-7; 8 nucleotides align to TRBD2. With V trimmed by 5 bases and J by 3 bases, 9 bases remained unmatched. CDR3 length: 15 residues. From germline, CDR1 is SGHVS and CDR2 FNYEAQ. The CDR3 coding sequence is TGTGCCAGCAGCCCGCCTAGCGGGTCCCTCTACGAGCAGTACTTC. It encodes CASSPPSGSLYEQYF.

DNA of the CDR3: TGTGCCAGCAGCTTAGGGGGCAGAGCCTTTGAGGACACCATATATTTT. Its translation: CASSLGGRAFEDTIYF. This sequence joins TRBV7-9 and TRBJ1-3, with D possibly TRBD1 on 5 matching bases. Trimming pared 1 base from V and 8 bases from J, leaving 18 bases between. This CDR3 spans 16 amino acids. The germline V gene encodes CDR1 SEHNR and CDR2 FQNEAQ (reference sequence).

V is TRBV5-1 and J is TRBJ2-7; tentative D call: TRBD2 (5 bases). V lost 3 bases, J lost 4 bases, and 17 bases lay in between. This CDR3 spans 15 amino acids. Germline CDR1 and CDR2: SGHRS and YFSETQ. The CDR3 protein is CASSSGLPLGYEQYF. The CDR3 coding sequence is TGCGCCAGCAGCTCCGGACTCCCGTTGGGGTACGAGCAGTACTTC.